The 6 T cell receptor beta chains below were found in one sample sequenced in a study of CD8 T cells in Susac syndrome. RNA in amounts of about 0.5 to 1 ug was reverse transcribed with random hexamers. TCRdb re-derived calls from the immunoSEQ multiplex PCR reads in MiXCR, one entry per CDR3 protein. The sample contains some 22,000 distinct CDR3 sequences, 85% to 95% of which appear only once. Sequencing was done on a sample of CD8+ T cells from PBMCs. The receptors originated from a human donor in good health.

This clonotype was recorded only once. This chain joins TRBV7-9 and TRBJ2-2; D is possibly TRBD1 (6 bases). The CDR3 is made up of 17 amino acids. Germline V CDR1 and CDR2: SEHNR, FQNEAQ (reference sequence). V was pared by 6 bases and J by 0 bases, with 17 bases between. The DNA of the CDR3 is TGTGCCAGCAGGGGTGAAACAGGGACCGCGAACACCGGGGAGCTGTTTTTT. This translates into CASRGETGTANTGELFF.

This chain joins TRBV23-1 and TRBJ1-2; perhaps TRBD1 as D (6 bases). TRBV23-1 is classed as an ORF, of uncertain function. With 0 bases removed from V and 4 bases from J, the gap between germline ends came to 9 bases. This CDR3 is 14 amino acids long. The chain's CDR3 is CASSQSKGGYGYTF. In DNA, the CDR3 is TGCGCCAGCAGTCAATCTAAGGGGGGCTATGGCTACACCTTC.

This clonotype was seen just once. The chain links TRBV27 to TRBJ2-2; tentative D call: TRBD1 (6 bases). Trimming stripped 5 bases from V and 0 bases from J, with 10 bases between. Germline V gene sequence: CDR1 MNHEY, CDR2 SMNVEV (reference sequence). The CDR3 runs to 15 residues. The CDR3 protein is CASSPRGPNTGELFF. CDR3 DNA: TGTGCCAGCAGTCCCAGGGGCCCGAACACCGGGGAGCTGTTTTTT.

The chain combines TRBV29-1 with TRBJ1-2, with D maybe TRBD1 (5 bases). The CDR3 loop spans 13 amino acids. In germline, CDR1 is SQVTM, CDR2 ANQGSEA. Trimming took 6 bases from V and 0 from J, leaving 11 bases between them. CDR3 in DNA: TGCAGCGTGCCGGGACCTACTAACTATGGCTACACCTTC. Translated: CSVPGPTNYGYTF.

This clonotype was found once. The chain has TRBV19 and TRBJ2-3, with 8 bases fitting TRBD1. The ends lost 3 bases at V and 2 bases at J; junction bases unmatched: 4. Germline CDR1 and CDR2: LNHDA and SQIVND (reference sequence). The CDR3 contains 15 residues. CDR3 in amino acids: CASSIRQGITDTQYF. The CDR3 nucleotides are TGTGCCAGTAGTATTAGACAGGGGATCACAGATACGCAGTATTTT.

This sequence joins TRBV7-9 and TRBJ1-5, with D tentatively TRBD1 (5 bases). CDR3 length: 15 amino acids. Looked up from germline, CDR1 is SEHNR and CDR2 is FQNEAQ (reference sequence). The germline V and J ends were trimmed by 4 bases and 6 bases, with 16 bases remaining between them. For the CDR3, the DNA is TGTGCCAGCAGCTCGAACCGGGGGAAAGGTCAGCCCCAGCATTTT. Translated: CASSSNRGKGQPQHF.